This T cell receptor beta chain comes out of a study of blood T cell repertoires in COVID-19. About the research overall: From T cells, B-cell-depleted T cells, or PBMCs came the material, which was cDNA or gDNA.

This CDR3 is 17 amino acids long. CDR1 and CDR2 from the germline V gene are KGHDR and SFDVKD. The J segment lost 1 base and the V segment lost 4 bases, leaving 6 bases of the junction unmatched. One Seattle source followed patients from active infection through their disease course. Repertoires were generated with immunoSEQ multiplex PCR, while TCRdb's copy carries only in-frame clones and drops some. The sample gives about 200,000 clones, roughly 94% of which show up once; approximately 0.8% is in the top ten. The chain combines TRBV24-1 with TRBJ2-2; TRBD1 aligns across 9 bases. Input material: peripheral blood. This TCR was sampled from a man between 25 and 39 years old with COVID-19, enrolled during active disease. CDR3 sequence (DNA): TGTGCCACCAGTGAACCCCCGGGACAGGGGAACACCGGGGAGCTGTTTTTT. It codes for CATSEPPGQGNTGELFF.